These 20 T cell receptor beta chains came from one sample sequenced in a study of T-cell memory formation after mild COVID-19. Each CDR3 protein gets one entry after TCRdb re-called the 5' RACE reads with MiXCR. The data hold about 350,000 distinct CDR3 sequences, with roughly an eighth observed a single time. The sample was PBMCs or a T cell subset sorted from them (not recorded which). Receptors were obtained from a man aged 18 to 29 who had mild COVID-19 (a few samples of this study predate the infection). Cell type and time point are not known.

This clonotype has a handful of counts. The CDR3 region is CASSWTSGGPTDTQYF. The DNA of the CDR3 is TGTGCCAGCAGTTGGACTAGCGGGGGGCCCACAGATACGCAGTATTTT. The J gene is TRBJ2-3, the V gene TRBV7-2, with 14 bases matching TRBD2. J was trimmed by 2 bases and V by 6 bases; bases with no gene match: 4. Germline CDR1 and CDR2: SGHTA and FQGNSA. There are 16 residues in the CDR3. The whole variable domain, remainder taken from reference TRBV7-2 and TRBJ2-3, is GAGVSQSPSNKVTEKGKDVELRCDPISGHTALYWYRQSLGQGLEFLIYFQGNSAPDKSGLPSDRFSAERTGGSVSTLTIQRTQQEDSAVYLCASSWTSGGPTDTQYFGPGTRLTVL.

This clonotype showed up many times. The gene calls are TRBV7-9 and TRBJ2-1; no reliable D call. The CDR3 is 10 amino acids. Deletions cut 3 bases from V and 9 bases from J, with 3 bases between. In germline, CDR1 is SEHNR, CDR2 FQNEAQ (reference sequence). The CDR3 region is CASSLVEQFF. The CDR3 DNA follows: TGTGCCAGCAGCTTGGTTGAGCAGTTCTTC. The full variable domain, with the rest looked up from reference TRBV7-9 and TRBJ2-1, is DTGVSQNPRHKITKRGQNVTFRCDPISEHNRLYWYRQTLGQGPEFLTYFQNEAQLEKSRLLSDRFSAERPKGSFSTLEIQRTEQGDSAMYLCASSLVEQFFGPGTRLTVL.

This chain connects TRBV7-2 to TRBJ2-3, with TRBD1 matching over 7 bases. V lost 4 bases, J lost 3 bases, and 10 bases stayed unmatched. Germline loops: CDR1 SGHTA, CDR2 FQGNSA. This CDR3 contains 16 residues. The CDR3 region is CASSSMTGFRTDTQYF. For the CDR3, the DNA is TGTGCCAGCAGCTCCATGACAGGGTTTAGGACAGATACGCAGTATTTT.

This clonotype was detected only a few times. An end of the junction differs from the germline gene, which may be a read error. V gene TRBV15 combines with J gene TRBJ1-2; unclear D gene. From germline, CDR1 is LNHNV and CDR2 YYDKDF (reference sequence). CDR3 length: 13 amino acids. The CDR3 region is CATSRESTYGHTF. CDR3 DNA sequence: TGTGCCACCAGCAGAGAAAGCACGTATGGCCACACCTTC.

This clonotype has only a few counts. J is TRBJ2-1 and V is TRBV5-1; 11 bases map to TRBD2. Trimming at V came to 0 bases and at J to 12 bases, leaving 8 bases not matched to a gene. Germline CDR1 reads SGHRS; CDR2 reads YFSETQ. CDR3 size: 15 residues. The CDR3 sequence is CASSLEVSGGDRQFF. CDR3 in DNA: TGCGCCAGCAGCTTGGAAGTTAGCGGGGGGGATCGGCAGTTCTTC.

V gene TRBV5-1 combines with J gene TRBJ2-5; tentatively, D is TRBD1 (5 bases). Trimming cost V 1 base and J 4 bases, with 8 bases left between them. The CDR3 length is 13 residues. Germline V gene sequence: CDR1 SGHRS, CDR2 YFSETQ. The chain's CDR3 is CASSLLGAETQYF. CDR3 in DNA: TGCGCCAGCAGCTTGTTAGGGGCAGAGACCCAGTACTTC. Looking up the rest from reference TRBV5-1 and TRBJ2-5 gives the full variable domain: KAGVTQTPRYLIKTRGQQVTLSCSPISGHRSVSWYQQTPGQGLQFLFEYFSETQRNKGNFPGRFSGRQFSNSRSEMNVSTLELGDSALYLCASSLLGAETQYFGPGTRLLVL.

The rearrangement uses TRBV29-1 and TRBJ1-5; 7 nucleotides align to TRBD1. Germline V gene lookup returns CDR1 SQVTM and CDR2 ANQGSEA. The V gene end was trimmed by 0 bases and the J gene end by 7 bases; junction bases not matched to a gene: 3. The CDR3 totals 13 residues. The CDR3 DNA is TGCAGCGTTGAAGATCAACAGGGGCAGCCCCAGCATTTT. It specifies CSVEDQQGQPQHF.

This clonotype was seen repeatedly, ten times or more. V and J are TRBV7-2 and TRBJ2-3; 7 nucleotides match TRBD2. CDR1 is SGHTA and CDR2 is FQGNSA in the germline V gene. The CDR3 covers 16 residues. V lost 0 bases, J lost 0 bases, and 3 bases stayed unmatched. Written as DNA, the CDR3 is TGTGCCAGCAGCTTAGCGGGGGGGTTAAGCACAGATACGCAGTATTTT. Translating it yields CASSLAGGLSTDTQYF.

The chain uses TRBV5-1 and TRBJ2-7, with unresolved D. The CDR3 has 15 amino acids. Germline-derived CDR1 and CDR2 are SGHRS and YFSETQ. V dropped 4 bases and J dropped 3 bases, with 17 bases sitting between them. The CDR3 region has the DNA TGCGCCAGCAGCCACCTGGGGATGTCGTTCTACGAGCAGTACTTC. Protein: CASSHLGMSFYEQYF.

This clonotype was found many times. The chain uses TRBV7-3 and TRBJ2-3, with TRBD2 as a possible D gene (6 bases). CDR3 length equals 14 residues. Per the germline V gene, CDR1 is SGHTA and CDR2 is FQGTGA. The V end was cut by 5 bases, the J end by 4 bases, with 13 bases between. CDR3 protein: CASSPFAGSDTQYF. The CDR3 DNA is TGTGCCAGCAGCCCCTTTGCGGGGTCAGATACGCAGTATTTT.

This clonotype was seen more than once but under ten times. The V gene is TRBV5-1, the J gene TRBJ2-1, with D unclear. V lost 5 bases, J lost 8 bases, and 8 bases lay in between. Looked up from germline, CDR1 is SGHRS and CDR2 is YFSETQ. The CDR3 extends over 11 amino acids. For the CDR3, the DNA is TGCGCCAGCAGATCGCCGGATGAGCAGTTCTTC. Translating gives CASRSPDEQFF.

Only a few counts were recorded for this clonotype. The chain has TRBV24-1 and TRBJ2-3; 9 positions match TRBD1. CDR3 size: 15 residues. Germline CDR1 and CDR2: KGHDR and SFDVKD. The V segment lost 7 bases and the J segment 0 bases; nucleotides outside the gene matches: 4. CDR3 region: CATRAGTGSTDTQYF. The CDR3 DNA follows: TGTGCCACCAGAGCCGGGACAGGGAGCACAGATACGCAGTATTTT.

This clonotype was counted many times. The CDR3 loop reads CSARGWDRQETQYF. CDR3 sequence (DNA): TGCAGTGCCCGCGGATGGGACAGGCAAGAGACCCAGTACTTC. This chain joins TRBV20-1 and TRBJ2-5, with 8 bases that match TRBD1. V dropped 6 bases and J dropped 2; count of bases not matched to a gene: 8. The CDR3 extends over 14 amino acids. Germline lookup yields CDR1 DFQATT and CDR2 SNEGSKA (reference sequence).

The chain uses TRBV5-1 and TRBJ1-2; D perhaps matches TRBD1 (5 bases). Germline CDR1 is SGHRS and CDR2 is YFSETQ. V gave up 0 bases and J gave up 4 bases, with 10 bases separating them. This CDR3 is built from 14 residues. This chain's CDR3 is CASSLGEGSYGYTF. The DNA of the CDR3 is TGCGCCAGCAGCTTGGGGGAGGGGAGCTATGGCTACACCTTC.

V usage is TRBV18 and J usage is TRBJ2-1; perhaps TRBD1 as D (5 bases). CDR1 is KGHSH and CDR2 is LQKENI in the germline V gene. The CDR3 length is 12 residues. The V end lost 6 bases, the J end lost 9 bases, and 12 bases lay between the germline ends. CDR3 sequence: CASSRRESEQFF. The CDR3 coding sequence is TGTGCCAGCTCCCGCAGGGAATCTGAGCAGTTCTTC.

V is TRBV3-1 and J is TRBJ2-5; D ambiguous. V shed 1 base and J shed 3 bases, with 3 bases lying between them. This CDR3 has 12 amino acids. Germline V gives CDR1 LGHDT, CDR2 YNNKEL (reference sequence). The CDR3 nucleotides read TGTGCCAGCAGCCAAGCCGAAGAGACCCAGTACTTC. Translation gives CASSQAEETQYF.

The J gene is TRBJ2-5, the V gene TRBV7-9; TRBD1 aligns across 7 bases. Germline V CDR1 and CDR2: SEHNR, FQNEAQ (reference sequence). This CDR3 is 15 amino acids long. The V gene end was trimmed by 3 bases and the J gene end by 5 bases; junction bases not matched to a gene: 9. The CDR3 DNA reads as TGTGCCAGCAGCTTGGGACAGCATCTAGGGGAGACCCAGTACTTC. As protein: CASSLGQHLGETQYF.

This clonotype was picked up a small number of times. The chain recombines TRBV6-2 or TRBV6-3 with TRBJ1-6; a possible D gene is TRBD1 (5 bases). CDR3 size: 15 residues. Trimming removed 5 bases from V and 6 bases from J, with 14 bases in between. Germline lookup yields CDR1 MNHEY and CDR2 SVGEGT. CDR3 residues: CASSDEGQGNSPLHF. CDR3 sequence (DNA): TGTGCCAGCAGTGACGAGGGGCAGGGTAATTCACCCCTCCACTTT.

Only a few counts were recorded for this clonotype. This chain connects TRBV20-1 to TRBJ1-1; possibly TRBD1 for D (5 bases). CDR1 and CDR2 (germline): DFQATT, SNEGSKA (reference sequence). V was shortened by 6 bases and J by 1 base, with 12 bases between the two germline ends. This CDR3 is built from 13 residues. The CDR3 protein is CSASFRGNTEAFF. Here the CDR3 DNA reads TGCAGTGCCAGCTTTAGGGGGAACACTGAAGCTTTCTTT.

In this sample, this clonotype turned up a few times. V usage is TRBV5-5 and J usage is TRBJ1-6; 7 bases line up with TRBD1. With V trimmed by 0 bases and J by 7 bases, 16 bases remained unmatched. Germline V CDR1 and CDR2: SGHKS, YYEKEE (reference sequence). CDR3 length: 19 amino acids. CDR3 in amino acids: CASSLVNFRDRSRNSPLHF. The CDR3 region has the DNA TGTGCCAGCAGCTTGGTCAATTTCCGGGACAGATCTAGGAATTCACCCCTCCACTTT.